This TCR beta chain stems from a study of blood T cell repertoires in COVID-19. Across the whole study: Samples representing acute and convalescent COVID-19 were sourced from the United States, Italy and Spain. Sample material is recorded as cDNA or gDNA derived from T cells, B-cell-depleted T cells, or PBMCs.

Authors' analysis steps: Nucleated cell counts were estimated from reference gene primer amplification. Generated by immunoSEQ multiplex PCR, the TCRdb table keeps only in-frame clones and is missing some. Clone size and V and J calls were adopted from that table, with D and trimming inferred from the DNA. Counted here are roughly 74,000 clones, around nine tenths occurring once; the ten biggest clones make up less than 3%. This CDR3 spans 17 amino acids. Germline V lookup: CDR1 SEHNR, CDR2 FQNEAQ (reference sequence). The germline V and J ends were trimmed by 1 base and 3 bases, with 19 bases remaining between them.

The material sequenced was peripheral blood. The chain is built from TRBV7-9 and TRBJ2-7; TRBD2 is a possible D gene (5 bases). The TCR was taken from a man aged 65-85 years with active or convalescent COVID-19. The CDR3 sequence: CASSLVSVRTLYYEQYF. Here the CDR3 DNA reads TGTGCCAGCAGCTTAGTTTCGGTCCGGACTTTATACTACGAGCAGTACTTC.